The following is a T cell receptor beta chain sequence with its context. Its specificity is not known. The entry originates in a study of PD-1 blockade in mismatch repair-deficient tumors. V lost 7 bases to trimming and J lost 3 bases, with 13 bases between them. The germline gives CDR1 MNHNS, CDR2 SASEGT. The CDR3 spans 13 residues. Broader study findings: Tumor-resident clones, often absent from pretreatment blood, expanded after pembrolizumab and then contracted.

The protocol was immunoSEQ multiplex PCR, while the TCRdb copy is restricted to in-frame clones and leaves out a portion. The sample comprises 100,000 or so clones, 82% of which are singletons, and around 6.5% rests with the top ten. The J gene is TRBJ2-7, the V gene TRBV6-1, with D possibly called TRBD1 or TRBD2 (6 bases each). This material consisted of peripheral blood, taken approximately 35 weeks after starting pembrolizumab. This TCR was recovered from an adult with mismatch repair-deficient cancer. The CDR3 spells CASKRLGGYEQYF. The CDR3 DNA reads as TGTGCCAGCAAAAGACTAGGGGGCTACGAGCAGTACTTC.